The 8 T cell receptor beta chains reported below all come from one sample, sequenced in a study of blood T cell dynamics during melanoma immunotherapy. Time point of the sample: pre-treatment baseline. Produced via immunoSEQ multiplex PCR; TCRdb's table is partial and in-frame only. The sample has over a thousand clones; more than 60% are singletons. The sequencing here drew on central memory CD8+ T cells from blood, taken from a patient treated with checkpoint blockade. The origin of the receptors is a human donor with melanoma.

The rearrangement joins TRBV4-3 to TRBJ2-1; 8 bases align to TRBD2. Germline-derived CDR1 and CDR2 are LGHNA and YSLEER. Germline trimming cut 2 bases from V and 5 bases from J; bases unmatched to any gene: 11. The CDR3 is 17 residues long. The CDR3 DNA is TGCGCCAGCAGCCAAAGGGTAGCGGGAAGTGGGAACAATGAGCAGTTCTTC. This translates into CASSQRVAGSGNNEQFF.

CDR3 DNA: TGTGCCAGCAGCCAACCCAGCGAACCCAACCCACGGCGCGAGCAGTACTTC. Translating gives CASSQPSEPNPRREQYF. V and J are TRBV7-8 and TRBJ2-7; the D is unclear. There are 17 residues in the CDR3. Germline CDR1 reads SGHVS; CDR2 reads FQNEAQ. Trimming took 5 bases from V and 6 from J, leaving 26 bases between them.

This clone was detected only once. The chain joins TRBV7-2 to TRBJ2-3, with unresolved D. The CDR3 sequence is 16 residues long. V was pared by 5 bases and J by 1 base, with 16 bases between. The germline V gene has CDR1 SGHTA and CDR2 FQGNSA. The CDR3 sequence is CASSPRPNSGTDTQYF. CDR3 sequence (DNA): TGTGCCAGCAGCCCTCGACCAAATTCGGGCACAGATACGCAGTATTTT. The whole variable domain, filled in from reference TRBV7-2 and TRBJ2-3, reads GAGVSQSPSNKVTEKGKDVELRCDPISGHTALYWYRQSLGQGLEFLIYFQGNSAPDKSGLPSDRFSAERTGGSVSTLTIQRTQQEDSAVYLCASSPRPNSGTDTQYFGPGTRLTVL.

This chain joins TRBV30 and TRBJ2-1, with a weak D call TRBD1 (6 bases). The CDR3 is 12 amino acids. V lost 1 base to trimming and J lost 9 bases, with 10 bases between them. CDR1 and CDR2 (germline): GTSNPN, SVGIG (reference sequence). The CDR3 DNA follows: TGTGCCTGGAGTGACAGGGCCGTTGAGCAGTTCTTC. This encodes CAWSDRAVEQFF.

This clone was recorded a few times. The gene calls are TRBV9 and TRBJ1-1; D is unresolved. The CDR3 totals 13 residues. V lost 0 bases and J lost 5, with 8 bases in between. Germline lookup yields CDR1 SGDLS and CDR2 YYNGEE. CDR3 DNA: TGTGCCAGCAGCGTAGGGGTGTTGACTGAAGCTTTCTTT. This sequence encodes CASSVGVLTEAFF.

This clone was seen a handful of times. The rearrangement joins TRBV6-6 to TRBJ2-3, with 10 bases fitting TRBD2. V dropped 7 bases and J dropped 6; count of bases not matched to a gene: 13. Per the germline V gene, CDR1 is MNHNY and CDR2 is SVGAGI (reference sequence). The CDR3 is 16 residues long. DNA of the CDR3: TGTGCCAGCAAGGCCTCTAGCGGGAGCCAGGGGGATACGCAGTATTTT. Amino acid sequence: CASKASSGSQGDTQYF.

CDR3 nucleotide sequence: TGTGCCAGCAGCTTAGCGGGGAATTACAATGAGCAGTTCTTC. Its protein is CASSLAGNYNEQFF. The chain has TRBV11-3 and TRBJ2-1, with D possibly matching TRBD2 (5 bases). V was cut by 1 base and J by 4 bases, with 8 bases left in between. Germline V CDR1 and CDR2: SGHNT, YENEEA. The length of the CDR3 is 14 residues.

The rearrangement links TRBV4-3 to TRBJ1-1; the match to TRBD1 covers 10 bases. This CDR3 has 15 residues. The V and J ends lost 1 base and 4 bases, in that order; junction bases with no gene match: 3. From germline, CDR1 is LGHNA and CDR2 YSLEER. CDR3 nucleotide sequence: TGCGCCAGCAGCCAAGGGACAGGGGGAAGCACTGAAGCTTTCTTT. Amino acids: CASSQGTGGSTEAFF.